The 16 T cell receptor beta chains reported below all come from one sample, sequenced in a study of blood T cell repertoires in COVID-19. The repertoire was sequenced with immunoSEQ multiplex PCR; TCRdb's copy has only in-frame clones and lacks some. Counted here are 250,000 to 350,000 clones, approximately 84% occurring once; the ten biggest clones make up about 1.5%. The sample consisted of peripheral blood. The receptors come from a human donor with COVID-19, enrolled during active disease. The donor label of this sample is uncertain.

The CDR3 DNA sequence: TGTGCCAGCTCACCCACAGAAGTCAATGAGCAGTTCTTC. This gives the protein CASSPTEVNEQFF. The chain combines TRBV18 with TRBJ2-1; D is ambiguous. CDR1 and CDR2 from the germline V gene are KGHSH and LQKENI. This CDR3 is built from 13 residues. Trimming left V 3 bases short and J 6 bases short, with 9 bases between.

The V and J genes are TRBV19 and TRBJ1-5; D is perhaps TRBD1 (5 bases). Between the trimmed V and J ends, which lost 5 bases and 6 bases, there was a span of 14 bases. Germline assignment: CDR1 LNHDA and CDR2 SQIVND (reference sequence). The CDR3 is made up of 14 amino acids. CDR3: CASSWAGEGQPQHF. Written as DNA, the CDR3 is TGTGCCAGTAGTTGGGCGGGGGAAGGTCAGCCCCAGCATTTT.

The chain carries TRBV6-5 and TRBJ2-5; the D gene is possibly TRBD2 (5 bases). The V gene lost 8 bases and the J gene lost 5 bases, with 9 bases spanning the gap. Germline CDR1 is MNHEY and CDR2 is SVGAGI. The CDR3 runs to 11 residues. CDR3 sequence reads: CASGSGETQYF. CDR3 sequence (DNA): TGTGCCAGCGGATCGGGGGAGACCCAGTACTTC.

The chain has TRBV2 and TRBJ2-1; D possibly corresponds to TRBD2 (6 bases). Trimming removed 2 bases from V and 0 bases from J, with 17 bases in between. The CDR3 spans 18 residues. CDR1 is SNHLY and CDR2 is FYNNEI in the germline V gene. CDR3 sequence: CASSERAGLSSSYNEQFF. The DNA for the CDR3 is TGTGCCAGCAGTGAAAGGGCGGGGCTTTCGAGCTCCTACAATGAGCAGTTCTTC. Drawing the rest from reference TRBV2 and TRBJ2-1, the complete variable domain is EPEVTQTPSHQVTQMGQEVILRCVPISNHLYFYWYRQILGQKVEFLVSFYNNEISEKSEIFDDQFSVERPDGSNFTLKIRSTKLEDSAMYFCASSERAGLSSSYNEQFFGPGTRLTVL.

This clone was found a few times. The V call is TRBV5-5, the J call TRBJ1-1; 7 bases fit TRBD1. Germline CDR1 SGHKS, CDR2 YYEKEE (reference sequence). The CDR3 is 15 residues long. Trimming at V came to 3 bases and at J to 4 bases, leaving 9 bases not matched to a gene. This chain's CDR3 is CASSSYRGSGTEAFF. CDR3 nucleotides: TGTGCCAGCAGCTCGTACAGGGGATCGGGCACTGAAGCTTTCTTT.

This clone was seen a few times. The chain carries TRBV23-1 and TRBJ2-2; no firm D call. TRBV23-1 is reported as an ORF; its role is uncertain. V was cut by 7 bases and J by 5 bases, with 14 bases left in between. This CDR3 has 14 residues. The CDR3 nucleotides are TGCGCCAGCATCGATAATCTACTTACCGGGGAGCTGTTTTTT. It codes for CASIDNLLTGELFF.

The rearrangement uses TRBV30 and TRBJ1-2; D is unresolved. The CDR3 extends over 14 amino acids. The germline gives CDR1 GTSNPN, CDR2 SVGIG (reference sequence). V lost 5 bases, J lost 1 base, and 14 bases lay in between. This CDR3 is CAWGLSGNNYGYTF. The DNA of the CDR3 is TGTGCCTGGGGCTTGTCCGGGAATAACTATGGCTACACCTTC.

The chain carries TRBV5-8 and TRBJ2-7, with 9 bases that match TRBD1. This CDR3 is built from 14 residues. The germline V gene has CDR1 SGHTS and CDR2 YDEGEE. V gave up 3 bases and J gave up 2 bases; unmatched junction bases: 3. The CDR3 nucleotides are TGTGCCAGCAGCTCCCGGGACAGGGCCTACGAGCAGTACTTC. It specifies CASSSRDRAYEQYF. Complete variable domain (other parts from reference TRBV5-8 and TRBJ2-7): EAGVTQSPTHLIKTRGQQATLRCSPISGHTSVYWYQQALGLGLQFLLWYDEGEERNRGNFPPRFSGRQFPNYSSELNVNALELEDSALYLCASSSRDRAYEQYFGPGTRLTVT.

The DNA of the CDR3 is TGTGCCAGCAAAGGCGGAGGGGCGGCGAACACCGGGGAGCTGTTTTTT. Its protein is CASKGGGAANTGELFF. V and J are TRBV28 and TRBJ2-2; the D gene is possibly TRBD2 (6 bases). In germline, CDR1 is MDHEN, CDR2 SYDVKM. Trimming removed 7 bases at V and 0 bases at J, with 15 bases between. The CDR3 contains 16 residues.

The chain couples TRBV7-6 to TRBJ1-1, with TRBD1 matching 9 bases. This CDR3 spans 14 amino acids. CDR1 is SGHVS, CDR2 FNYEAQ, per germline. V gave up 6 bases and J gave up 5 bases; unmatched junction bases: 7. CDR3 in amino acids: CASSEQGAQTEAFF. As DNA, the CDR3 is TGTGCCAGCAGTGAACAGGGGGCGCAGACTGAAGCTTTCTTT. The whole variable domain, remainder taken from reference TRBV7-6 and TRBJ1-1, is GAGVSQSPRYKVTKRGQDVALRCDPISGHVSLYWYRQALGQGPEFLTYFNYEAQQDKSGLPNDRFSAERPEGSISTLTIQRTEQRDSAMYRCASSEQGAQTEAFFGQGTRLTVV.

V is TRBV10-3 and J is TRBJ2-6, with TRBD1 matching over 7 bases. The CDR3 runs to 15 residues. Germline-derived CDR1 and CDR2 are ENHRY and SYGVKD. V lost 6 bases to trimming and J lost 4 bases; unmatched junction nucleotides: 6. DNA for the CDR3: TGTGCCATCAGCATAGGGGGCAGGGGGGCCAACGTCCTGACTTTC. Its translation: CAISIGGRGANVLTF.

The V call is TRBV6-4, the J call TRBJ2-1; 10 bases are shared with TRBD2. The CDR3 contains 18 residues. The germline gives CDR1 MRHNA, CDR2 SNTAGT. V trimming: 5 bases; J trimming: 0 bases; junction bases outside the gene matches: 10. The CDR3 spells CASSWRLAGSSSYNEQFF. As DNA, the CDR3 is TGTGCCAGCAGTTGGAGACTAGCGGGCTCCAGCTCCTACAATGAGCAGTTCTTC.

CDR3 in amino acids: CASSRLQNRGHTEAFF. In DNA form, the CDR3 reads TGTGCCAGTAGCCGTCTCCAAAACAGGGGGCACACTGAAGCTTTCTTT. The rearrangement joins TRBV19 to TRBJ1-1; 9 nucleotides agree with TRBD1. This CDR3 comprises 16 residues. The J segment lost 3 bases and the V segment lost 6 bases, leaving 11 bases of the junction unmatched. Germline CDR1 is LNHDA and CDR2 is SQIVND (reference sequence).

J is TRBJ1-6 and V is TRBV28, with 9 bases that match TRBD1. Trimming at V came to 4 bases and at J to 7 bases, leaving 2 bases not matched to a gene. CDR3 length: 14 residues. Germline-derived CDR1 and CDR2 are MDHEN and SYDVKM. The CDR3 coding sequence is TGTGCCAGCAGTTGGACAGGGGAGAATTCACCCCTCCACTTT. This sequence encodes CASSWTGENSPLHF.

The rearrangement links TRBV5-6 to TRBJ2-1, with no clear D. The length of the CDR3 is 15 residues. Between the trimmed V and J ends, which lost 0 bases and 5 bases, there was a span of 12 bases. Germline V gene lookup returns CDR1 SGHDT and CDR2 YYEEEE. CDR3 protein: CASSLVQRPDNEQFF. CDR3 nucleotide sequence: TGTGCCAGCAGCTTGGTGCAGCGCCCGGACAATGAGCAGTTCTTC.

The V and J genes are TRBV10-3 and TRBJ1-6; unclear D gene. The CDR3 loop spans 15 amino acids. V dropped 3 bases and J dropped 7 bases, with 13 bases sitting between them. Looked up from germline, CDR1 is ENHRY and CDR2 is SYGVKD. DNA of the CDR3: TGTGCCATCAGTGACTTAGGAGAAAAAAATTCACCCCTCCACTTT. It codes for CAISDLGEKNSPLHF.